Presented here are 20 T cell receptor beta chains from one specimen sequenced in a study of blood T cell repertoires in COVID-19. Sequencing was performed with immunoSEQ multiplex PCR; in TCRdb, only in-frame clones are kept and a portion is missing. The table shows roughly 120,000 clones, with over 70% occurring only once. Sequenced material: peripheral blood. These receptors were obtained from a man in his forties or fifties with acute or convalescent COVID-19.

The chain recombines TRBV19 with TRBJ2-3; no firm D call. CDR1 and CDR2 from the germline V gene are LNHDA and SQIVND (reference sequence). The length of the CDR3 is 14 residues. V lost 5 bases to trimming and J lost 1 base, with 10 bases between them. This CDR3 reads CASSVGWGTDTQYF. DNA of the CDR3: TGTGCCAGTAGTGTCGGGTGGGGCACAGATACGCAGTATTTT.

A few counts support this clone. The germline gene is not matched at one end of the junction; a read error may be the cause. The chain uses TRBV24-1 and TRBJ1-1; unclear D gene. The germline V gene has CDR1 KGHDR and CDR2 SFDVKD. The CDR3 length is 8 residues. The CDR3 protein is CATSGYSF. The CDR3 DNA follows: TGTGCCACCAGTGGATACTCTTTT.

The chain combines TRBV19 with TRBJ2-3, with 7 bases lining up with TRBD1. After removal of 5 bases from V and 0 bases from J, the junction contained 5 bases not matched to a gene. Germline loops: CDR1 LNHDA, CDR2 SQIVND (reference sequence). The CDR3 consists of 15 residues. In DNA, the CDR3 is TGTGCCAGTAGTCTCGGGACAGTGAGCACAGATACGCAGTATTTT. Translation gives CASSLGTVSTDTQYF.

CDR3 protein: CASSTGNQPQHF. DNA of the CDR3: TGTGCCAGTAGTACAGGCAATCAGCCCCAGCATTTT. V gene TRBV19 combines with J gene TRBJ1-5; no reliable D call. Trimming removed 4 bases from V and 2 bases from J, with 3 bases in between. Germline values: CDR1 LNHDA, CDR2 SQIVND (reference sequence). This CDR3 contains 12 residues.

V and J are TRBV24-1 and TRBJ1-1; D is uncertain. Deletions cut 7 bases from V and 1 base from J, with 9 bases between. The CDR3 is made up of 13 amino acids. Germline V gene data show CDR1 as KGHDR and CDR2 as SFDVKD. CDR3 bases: TGTGCCACCAGAAGCTATAAGAACACTGAAGCTTTCTTT. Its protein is CATRSYKNTEAFF.

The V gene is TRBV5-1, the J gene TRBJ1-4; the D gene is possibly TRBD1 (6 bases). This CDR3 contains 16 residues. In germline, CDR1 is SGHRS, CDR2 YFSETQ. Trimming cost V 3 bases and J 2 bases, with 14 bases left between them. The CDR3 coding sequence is TGCGCCAGCAGCTGGAAACAGGGTGCGACTAATGAAAAACTGTTTTTT. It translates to CASSWKQGATNEKLFF.

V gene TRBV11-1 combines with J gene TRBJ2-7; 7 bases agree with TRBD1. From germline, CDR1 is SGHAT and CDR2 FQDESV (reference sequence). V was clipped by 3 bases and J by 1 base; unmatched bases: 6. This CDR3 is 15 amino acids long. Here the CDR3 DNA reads TGTGCCAGCAGCTTGAGGGGGCGAGGATCCTACGAGCAGTACGTC. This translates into CASSLRGRGSYEQYV.

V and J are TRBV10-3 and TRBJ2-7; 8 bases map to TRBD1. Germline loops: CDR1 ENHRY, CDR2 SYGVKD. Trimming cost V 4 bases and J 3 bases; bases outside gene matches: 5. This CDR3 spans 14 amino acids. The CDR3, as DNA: TGTGCCATCAGTGCAGGACAGGGAGTCTACGAGCAGTACTTC. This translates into CAISAGQGVYEQYF.

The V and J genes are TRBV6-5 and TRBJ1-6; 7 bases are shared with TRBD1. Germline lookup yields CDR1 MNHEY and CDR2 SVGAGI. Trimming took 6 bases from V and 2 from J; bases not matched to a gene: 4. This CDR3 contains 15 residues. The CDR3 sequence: CASRFTGAYNSPLHF. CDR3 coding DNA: TGTGCCAGCAGGTTTACAGGGGCCTATAATTCACCCCTCCACTTT.

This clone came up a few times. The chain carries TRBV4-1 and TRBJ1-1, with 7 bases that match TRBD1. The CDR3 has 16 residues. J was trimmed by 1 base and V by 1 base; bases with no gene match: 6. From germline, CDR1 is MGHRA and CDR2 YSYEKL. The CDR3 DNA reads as TGCGCCAGCAGCCAAGTCACAGGGGCAGGGAACACTGAAGCTTTCTTT. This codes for CASSQVTGAGNTEAFF.

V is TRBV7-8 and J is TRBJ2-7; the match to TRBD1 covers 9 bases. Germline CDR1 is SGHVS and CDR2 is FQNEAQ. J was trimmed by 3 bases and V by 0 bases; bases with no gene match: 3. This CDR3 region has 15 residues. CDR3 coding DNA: TGTGCCAGCAGCTTAGCGACAGGGGGTGGCTACGAGCAGTACGTC. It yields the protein CASSLATGGGYEQYV.

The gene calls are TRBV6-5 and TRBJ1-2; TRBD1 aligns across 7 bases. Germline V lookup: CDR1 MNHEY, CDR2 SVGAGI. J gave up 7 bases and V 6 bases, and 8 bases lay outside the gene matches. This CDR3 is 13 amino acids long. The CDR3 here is CASSDDRVGGYTF. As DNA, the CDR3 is TGTGCCAGCAGCGACGACAGGGTGGGTGGCTACACCTTC.

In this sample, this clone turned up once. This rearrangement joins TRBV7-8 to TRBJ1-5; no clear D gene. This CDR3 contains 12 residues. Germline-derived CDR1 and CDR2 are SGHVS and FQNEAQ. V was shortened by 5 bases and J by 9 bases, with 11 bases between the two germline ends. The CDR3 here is CASSPFGRPQHF. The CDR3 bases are TGTGCCAGCAGCCCGTTCGGGAGGCCCCAGCATTTT.

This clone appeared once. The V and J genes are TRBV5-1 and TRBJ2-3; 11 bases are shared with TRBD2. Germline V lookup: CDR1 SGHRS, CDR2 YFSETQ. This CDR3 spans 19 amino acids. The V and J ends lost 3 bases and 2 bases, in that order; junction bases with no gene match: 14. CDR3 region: CASSWLPTSGRSSTDTQYF. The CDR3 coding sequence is TGCGCCAGCAGCTGGCTCCCTACTAGCGGGAGATCTTCCACAGATACGCAGTATTTT.

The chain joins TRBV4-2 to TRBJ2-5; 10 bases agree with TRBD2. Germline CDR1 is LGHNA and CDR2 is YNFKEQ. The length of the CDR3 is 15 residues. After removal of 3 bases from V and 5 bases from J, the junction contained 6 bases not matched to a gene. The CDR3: CASSQQRGGGETQYF. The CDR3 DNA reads TGTGCCAGCAGCCAGCAGCGGGGGGGCGGTGAGACCCAGTACTTC.

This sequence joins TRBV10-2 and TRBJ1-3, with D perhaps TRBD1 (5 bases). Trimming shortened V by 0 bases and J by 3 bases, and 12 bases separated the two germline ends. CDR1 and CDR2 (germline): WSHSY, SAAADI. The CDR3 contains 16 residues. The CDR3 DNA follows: TGCGCCAGCAGTGAGTCGGGTCCAGGGCTTGGAAACACCATATATTTT. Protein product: CASSESGPGLGNTIYF.

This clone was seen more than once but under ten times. The CDR3: CASGLAFAGNTEAFF. The CDR3 bases are TGTGCTAGTGGTTTGGCCTTCGCAGGGAACACTGAAGCTTTCTTT. V and J are TRBV12-5 and TRBJ1-1; D remains ambiguous. V gave up 1 base and J gave up 1 base, with 10 bases separating them. The germline gives CDR1 LGHNT, CDR2 FRNRAP. The CDR3 consists of 15 residues.

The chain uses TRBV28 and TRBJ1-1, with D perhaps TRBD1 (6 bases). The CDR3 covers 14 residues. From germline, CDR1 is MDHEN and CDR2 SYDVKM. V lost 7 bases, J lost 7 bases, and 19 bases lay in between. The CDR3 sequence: CASTIHGGAYEAFF. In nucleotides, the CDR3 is TGTGCCAGCACCATCCATGGGGGCGCCTATGAAGCTTTCTTT.

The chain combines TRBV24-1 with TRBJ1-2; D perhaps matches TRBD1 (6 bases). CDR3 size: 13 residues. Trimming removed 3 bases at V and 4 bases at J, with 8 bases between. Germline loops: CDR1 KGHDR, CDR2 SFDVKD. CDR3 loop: CATSDQDSYGYTF. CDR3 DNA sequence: TGTGCCACCAGTGATCAGGACAGCTATGGCTACACCTTC.

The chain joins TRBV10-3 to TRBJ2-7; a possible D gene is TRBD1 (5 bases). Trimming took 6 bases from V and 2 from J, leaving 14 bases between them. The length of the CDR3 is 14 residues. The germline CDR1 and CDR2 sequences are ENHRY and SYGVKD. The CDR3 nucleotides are TGTGCCATCAGCCCCAGGGATGGTCCCTACGAGCAGTACTTC. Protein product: CAISPRDGPYEQYF.